These T cell receptor beta chains were read from a single sample in a study of CD8+ T cells in alopecia areata. Clones were sequenced by immunoSEQ multiplex PCR, and TCRdb holds only the in-frame ones, with some missing. The repertoire consists of 200,000 to 250,000 clones, with approximately 72% occurring once and the leading ten covering approximately 1.2%. The material sequenced was CD4+ T cells sorted from blood, taken around week 44, from a patient treated with tofacitinib. The receptors stem from a human donor with alopecia areata. Both conserved end residues are part of each CDR3. A D gene is named only where the DNA matches it firmly. Clone size is not always given. Where it is, it says once, few, many or a class for expanded clones.

>TRBV30|TRBJ2-3|NA|NA
TGTGCCTGGAGGAACAGCGCGGATACGCAGTATTTT
CAWRNSADTQYF
>TRBV4-2|TRBJ1-2|NA|TRBD1
TGTGCCAGCAGCCTCGGGACAGGAGGGGGCCAGAATCTTGGCTACACCTTC
CASSLGTGGGQNLGYTF
>TRBV30|TRBJ2-3|few|NA
TGTGCCTGGAGCAGTCTGATAGATACGCAGTATTTT
CAWSSLIDTQYF
>TRBV23-1|TRBJ2-7|NA|TRBD1
TGCGCCAGCAGACCCGACAGGGGAAGGCAGTACTTC
CASRPDRGRQYF
>TRBV11-2|TRBJ2-3|NA|TRBD2
TGTGCCAGCAGCTTACGGTCGGGGGGGCACACAGATACGCAGTATTTT
CASSLRSGGHTDTQYF
>TRBV2|TRBJ2-7|few|NA
TGTGCCAGCAGTGGGTCCTACGAGCAGTACTTC
CASSGSYEQYF
>TRBV2|TRBJ2-6|NA|NA
TGTGCCAGCAGCAACGACAGGCATATCAACTCTGGGGCCAACGTCCTGACTTTC
CASSNDRHINSGANVLTF
>TRBV18|TRBJ1-5|NA|TRBD1
TGTGCCAGCTCGGCGAACTCACAGGGGGCCGGCAATCAGCCCCAGCATTTT
CASSANSQGAGNQPQHF
>TRBV29-1|TRBJ1-2|NA|TRBD1
TGCAGCGCGGAGGGGGCGGACTATGGCTACACCTTC
CSAEGADYGYTF
>TRBV30|TRBJ2-5|NA|TRBD2
TGTGCCTGGGAGGCGGGGGGGATACAAGAGACCCAGTACTTC
CAWEAGGIQETQYF
>TRBV29-1|TRBJ2-3|NA|NA
TGCAGCGTTCTACCTGGGGATACGCAGTATTTT
CSVLPGDTQYF
>TRBV19|TRBJ2-6|few|NA
TGTGCCAGTAGGGCGGGTTTGAGGGGTCAGGACTCTGGGGCCAACGTCCTGACTTTC
CASRAGLRGQDSGANVLTF
>TRBV30|TRBJ1-2|NA|TRBD1
TGTGCCTGGAGGCATGCGACAGGGAGCTCCTATGGCTACACCTTC
CAWRHATGSSYGYTF
>TRBV30|TRBJ2-2|NA|NA
TGTGCCTGGAGAGATATAACAGGGATCACCGGGGAGCTGTTTTTT
CAWRDITGITGELFF
>TRBV29-1|TRBJ1-5|few|TRBD1
TGCAGCGCCGCGACAGGGGGCGGTCAGCCCCAGCATTTT
CSAATGGGQPQHF
>TRBV29-1|TRBJ1-2|NA|TRBD1
TGCAGCGTGGAAAGGACAGGGGGCACTGGCTACACCTTC
CSVERTGGTGYTF
>TRBV30|TRBJ2-3|NA|TRBD2
TGTGCCTGGAGTAGCGGGGGGCCAGGGAGGAGCACAGATACGCAGTATTTT
CAWSSGGPGRSTDTQYF
>TRBV7-2|TRBJ2-3|NA|NA
TGTGCCAGCAGCCCAGGGTTCCGCACAGATACGCAGTATTTT
CASSPGFRTDTQYF
>TRBV9|TRBJ2-7|NA|NA
TGTGCCAGCAGCGTAGATGTCCTCTCCTACGAGCAGTACTTC
CASSVDVLSYEQYF
>TRBV30|TRBJ1-1|NA|NA
TGTGCCTGGAGTGTACCGGATTTGGACACTGAAGCTTTCTTT
CAWSVPDLDTEAFF
>TRBV10-3|TRBJ2-3|NA|TRBD2
TGTGCCATCAGTGAGTTCGGGGGGAGCACAGATACGCAGTATTTT
CAISEFGGSTDTQYF
>TRBV4-3|TRBJ1-3|NA|NA
TGCGCCAGCAGCCAAGATAGGAACAGATTTACGAATTTATCTGGAAACACCATATATTTT
CASSQDRNRFTNLSGNTIYF
>TRBV29-1|TRBJ1-1|few|NA
TGCAGCGCCGTGGGACAACTAAACACTGAAGCTTTCTTT
CSAVGQLNTEAFF
>TRBV6-5|TRBJ2-1|once|TRBD1
TGTGCCAGCAGTTACGGACAGGGGGCCCACAATGAGCAGTTCTTC
CASSYGQGAHNEQFF
>TRBV29-1|TRBJ2-3|NA|TRBD2
TGCAGCGTTGAAGATCGTACTAGCGGGCGTACAGATACGCAGTATTTT
CSVEDRTSGRTDTQYF
>TRBV29-1|TRBJ2-7|NA|NA
TGCAGCGCCCAGGTCGGGCTTACGCACTACGAGCAGTACTTC
CSAQVGLTHYEQYF
>TRBV29-1|TRBJ1-2|NA|NA
TGCAGCGTTGGTGGACCGCCGCTCTATGGCTACACCTTC
CSVGGPPLYGYTF
>TRBV29-1|TRBJ1-1|NA|NA
TGCAGCGTTGCCCAGGCCGCAGAAGCTTTCTTT
CSVAQAAEAFF
>TRBV11-2|TRBJ1-6|few|NA
TGTGCCAGCAGGGCTCCGGGACGGATTAATTCACCCCTCCACTTT
CASRAPGRINSPLHF
>TRBV6-1|TRBJ2-4|NA|TRBD1
TGTGCCAGCAGAGAAACGGGGACAGGGGAAAACATTCAGTACTTC
CASRETGTGENIQYF
>TRBV29-1|TRBJ2-7|NA|NA
TGCAGCGTTAGTCGGGTGGCAAGGACCTACGAGCAGTACTTC
CSVSRVARTYEQYF
>TRBV6-6|TRBJ1-1|NA|NA
TGTGCCAGCATCCGGGCGACTGAAGCTTTCTTT
CASIRATEAFF
>TRBV5-5|TRBJ1-2|NA|NA
TGTGCCAGCAGCTTGCGGCCCGGGAACGGCTACACCTTC
CASSLRPGNGYTF
>TRBV29-1|TRBJ2-3|once|TRBD1
TGCAGCGTCTTGAGGACAGGGGGCACAGATACGCAGTATTTT
CSVLRTGGTDTQYF
>TRBV30|TRBJ1-1|NA|NA
TGTGCCTGGAGTCAGACGGCCGTTCGCACTGAAGCTTTCTTT
CAWSQTAVRTEAFF
>TRBV29-1|TRBJ1-2|NA|NA
TGCAGCACGACCCAGGAGTATGGCTACACCTTC
CSTTQEYGYTF
>TRBV4-1|TRBJ1-4|NA|NA
TGCGCCAGCAGCCAAGATCCGACACAGGGACTGACTAATGAAAAACTGTTTTTT
CASSQDPTQGLTNEKLFF
>TRBV5-1|TRBJ1-2|few|NA
TGCGCCAGCGGATCCGGGGCACGGACTTTCTATGGCTACACCTTC
CASGSGARTFYGYTF
>TRBV4-3|TRBJ1-4|once|NA
TGCGCCAGCAGCCAAGTAACGGGGGCAAGAAGAAATGAAAAACTGTTTTTT
CASSQVTGARRNEKLFF
>TRBV6-1|TRBJ2-7|NA|NA
TGTGCCAGCAGAGGGACGGTAGTAGGTGAGCAGTACTTC
CASRGTVVGEQYF
>TRBV10-3|TRBJ2-5|NA|TRBD1
TGTGCCATCAGTGAAACAGGGGGCGGTCAAGAGACCCAGTACTTC
CAISETGGGQETQYF
>TRBV6-5|TRBJ1-1|NA|TRBD1
TGTGCCAGCAGTGACAGGGGTTTCACTGAAGCTTTCTTT
CASSDRGFTEAFF
>TRBV5-1|TRBJ2-3|NA|NA
TGCGCCAGCAGCTTGAGATTAGCTAGCGCAGATACGCAGTATTTT
CASSLRLASADTQYF
>TRBV30|TRBJ1-2|NA|TRBD1
TGTGCCCGAAAGACAGGGCCCACCCTTTATGGCTACACCTTC
CARKTGPTLYGYTF
>TRBV7-2|TRBJ2-1|NA|NA
TGTGCCAGCAGCCAAGACGGGAGCTCCTACAATGAGCAGTTCTTC
CASSQDGSSYNEQFF
>TRBV27|TRBJ2-7|few|TRBD1
TGTGCCAGCAGCTGGGGTGACAGGGGGAAGACTTACGAGCAGTACTTC
CASSWGDRGKTYEQYF
>TRBV9|TRBJ1-4|NA|TRBD1
TGTGCCAGCAGCGTATCGACAGGGCAAAATGAAAAACTGTTTTTT
CASSVSTGQNEKLFF
>TRBV5-1|TRBJ1-1|NA|NA
TGCGCCAGCAGCTTGAAAGGTCTGGGGACTGAAGCTTTCTTT
CASSLKGLGTEAFF
>TRBV30|TRBJ1-2|NA|TRBD1
TGTGCCTGGAGAGACAGGGGTAGCTACACCTTC
CAWRDRGSYTF
>TRBV18|TRBJ1-1|NA|NA
TGTGCCAGCTCACCCGGACAGAGCATCAACACTGAAGCTTTCTTT
CASSPGQSINTEAFF
>TRBV12-5|TRBJ2-5|NA|TRBD2
TGTGCTAGTGGTTCCGGACGGCGGGAGGAGACCCAGTACTTC
CASGSGRREETQYF
>TRBV6-6|TRBJ2-7|NA|TRBD1
TGTGCCAGCAGTGGTACAGGGGGCTACGAGCAGTACTTC
CASSGTGGYEQYF
>TRBV19|TRBJ1-2|medium-sized|NA
TGTGCCAGTAGAATGGACGTCAACTATGGCTACACCTTC
CASRMDVNYGYTF
>TRBV5-1|TRBJ2-7|many|NA
TGCGCCAGCAGCTACGGGTTCGAGCAGTACTTC
CASSYGFEQYF
>TRBV5-1|TRBJ2-1|NA|TRBD1
TGCGCCAGCAGCTTGGGACAGGGGTCCTCCTACAATGAGCAGTTCTTC
CASSLGQGSSYNEQFF